The clone carrying this T cell receptor beta chain was observed a few times. Its antigen is undetermined. TCRdb keeps only in-frame clones here, not all; method: immunoSEQ multiplex PCR. The sample shows a few thousand clones, approximately 60% of them seen only once. These data belong to a study of coeliac disease. Notes on the study in general: Intraepithelial and lamina propria fractions were not highly pure, so cross-contamination was possible.

V lost 2 bases and J 9 bases, leaving 14 bases between the germline ends. The germline gives CDR1 MNHNY, CDR2 SVGAGI (reference sequence). The length of the CDR3 is 14 residues. Sequencing was carried out using intraepithelial lymphocytes from the gut. This TCR was sampled from a woman between 40 and 50 years old. The chain employs TRBV6-6 and TRBJ2-1, with D possibly matching TRBD2 (6 bases). In DNA form, the CDR3 reads TGTGCCAGCAGTTACGACGGCGGGAAGGGTGAGCAGTTCTTC. It encodes CASSYDGGKGEQFF.